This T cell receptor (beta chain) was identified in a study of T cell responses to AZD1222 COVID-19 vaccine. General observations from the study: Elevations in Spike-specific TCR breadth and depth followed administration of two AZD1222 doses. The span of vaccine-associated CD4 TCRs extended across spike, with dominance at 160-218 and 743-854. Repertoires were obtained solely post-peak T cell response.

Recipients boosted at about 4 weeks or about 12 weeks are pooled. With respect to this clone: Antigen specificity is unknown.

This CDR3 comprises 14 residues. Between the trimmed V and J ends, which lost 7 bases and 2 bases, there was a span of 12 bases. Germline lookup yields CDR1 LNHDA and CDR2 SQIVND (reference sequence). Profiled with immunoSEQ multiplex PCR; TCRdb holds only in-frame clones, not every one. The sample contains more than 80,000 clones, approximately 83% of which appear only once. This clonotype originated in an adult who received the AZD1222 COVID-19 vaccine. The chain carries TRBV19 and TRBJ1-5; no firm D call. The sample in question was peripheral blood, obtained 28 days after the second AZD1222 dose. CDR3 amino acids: CASISQRGNQPQHF. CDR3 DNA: TGTGCCAGTATCTCTCAAAGGGGCAATCAGCCCCAGCATTTT.